A selection of T cell receptor beta chains follows, all from one sample in a study of T cell responses to AZD1222 COVID-19 vaccine. Sequencing was performed with immunoSEQ multiplex PCR; in TCRdb, only in-frame clones are kept and a portion is missing. The sample contains 120,000 or so clones, approximately 90% of which appear only once. Sample: peripheral blood, taken on day 0 of AZD1222 vaccination. The receptors derive from an adult in good health. Each CDR3 is given with its conserved first and last residue. The order of the fields is V gene, J gene, D gene, clone size, CDR3 DNA, CDR3 protein. D genes are given only for firm matches. Some rows have no size entry. The others give once, few or many, or a class for an expanded clone.

v_call: TRBV13; j_call: TRBJ2-1; d_call: -; clone_size: -; cdr3_nt: TGTGCCAGCAGCTTAGGCCATTACAATGAGCAGTTCTTC; cdr3_aa: CASSLGHYNEQFF
v_call: TRBV23-1; j_call: TRBJ1-5; d_call: -; clone_size: -; cdr3_nt: TGCGCCAGCAGTCAAATCGAAGACTTTACCCCGCCCAGCAATCAGCCCCAGCATTTT; cdr3_aa: CASSQIEDFTPPSNQPQHF
v_call: TRBV12-3/TRBV12-4; j_call: TRBJ1-2; d_call: -; clone_size: -; cdr3_nt: TGTGCCAGCAGTATGGGGGGGGATGGCTACACCTTC; cdr3_aa: CASSMGGDGYTF
v_call: TRBV28; j_call: TRBJ1-2; d_call: -; clone_size: -; cdr3_nt: TGTGCCAGCAGGCCCACAGGAAGCTATGGCTACACCTTC; cdr3_aa: CASRPTGSYGYTF
v_call: TRBV28; j_call: TRBJ2-7; d_call: -; clone_size: -; cdr3_nt: TGTGCCAGCAGTTTATTAGGGGAAACCTACGAGCAGTACTTC; cdr3_aa: CASSLLGETYEQYF
v_call: TRBV7-2; j_call: TRBJ1-4; d_call: -; clone_size: -; cdr3_nt: TGTGCCAGCAGCGTATCGACAGCCCTCGGTGAAAAACTGTTTTTT; cdr3_aa: CASSVSTALGEKLFF
v_call: TRBV5-8; j_call: TRBJ2-7; d_call: -; clone_size: -; cdr3_nt: TGTGCCAGCAGTTTATCTTCCTACGAGCAGTACTTC; cdr3_aa: CASSLSSYEQYF
v_call: TRBV18; j_call: TRBJ2-3; d_call: -; clone_size: -; cdr3_nt: TGTGCCAGCTCACCCTCGCAGCGGACCACAGATACGCAGTATTTT; cdr3_aa: CASSPSQRTTDTQYF
v_call: TRBV9; j_call: TRBJ2-1; d_call: -; clone_size: -; cdr3_nt: TGTGCCAGCAGCGTCCAGTTCCGTGAGCAGTTCTTC; cdr3_aa: CASSVQFREQFF
v_call: TRBV3-1/TRBV3-2; j_call: TRBJ1-3; d_call: -; clone_size: -; cdr3_nt: TGTGCCAGCAGCCAAGATCGCAGGGGCTCCGGAAACACCATATATTTT; cdr3_aa: CASSQDRRGSGNTIYF
v_call: TRBV27; j_call: TRBJ1-6; d_call: -; clone_size: -; cdr3_nt: TGTGCCAGCAGTTTCGGCCAAGCAGGTTCACCCCTCCACTTT; cdr3_aa: CASSFGQAGSPLHF
v_call: TRBV24-1; j_call: TRBJ1-3; d_call: -; clone_size: -; cdr3_nt: TGTGCCACCAGTGGAGTGGGTCCGGCTGGAAACACCATATATTTT; cdr3_aa: CATSGVGPAGNTIYF
v_call: TRBV5-4; j_call: TRBJ1-1; d_call: -; clone_size: -; cdr3_nt: TGTGCCAGCAGCCGCACCGACGGTAACACTGAAGCTTTCTTT; cdr3_aa: CASSRTDGNTEAFF
v_call: TRBV20-1; j_call: TRBJ1-1; d_call: -; clone_size: -; cdr3_nt: TGCAGTGCCGAATTGAACGAAGCTTTCTTT; cdr3_aa: CSAELNEAFF
v_call: TRBV5-1; j_call: TRBJ2-1; d_call: TRBD2; clone_size: -; cdr3_nt: TGCGCCAGCAGCATACTAGCGGGCTACAATGAGCAGTTCTTC; cdr3_aa: CASSILAGYNEQFF
v_call: TRBV18; j_call: TRBJ1-1; d_call: -; clone_size: -; cdr3_nt: TGTGCCAGCTCACCAACAGAGAACACTGAAGCTTTCTTT; cdr3_aa: CASSPTENTEAFF
v_call: TRBV2; j_call: TRBJ2-2; d_call: TRBD1; clone_size: -; cdr3_nt: TGTGCCAGCAGTGTCGTGACAGGGTATACCGGGGAGCTGTTTTTT; cdr3_aa: CASSVVTGYTGELFF
v_call: TRBV9; j_call: TRBJ2-1; d_call: TRBD1; clone_size: -; cdr3_nt: TGTGCCAGCAGTTTGGGACAGGGGTACAATGAGCAGTTCTTC; cdr3_aa: CASSLGQGYNEQFF
v_call: TRBV28; j_call: TRBJ2-1; d_call: -; clone_size: -; cdr3_nt: TGTGCCACAGACGGGTACAATGAGCAGTTCTTC; cdr3_aa: CATDGYNEQFF
v_call: TRBV19; j_call: TRBJ2-5; d_call: -; clone_size: -; cdr3_nt: TGTGCCAGTAGTATAGATCCGGGGCAGAAAGAGACCCAGTACTTC; cdr3_aa: CASSIDPGQKETQYF
v_call: TRBV12-3/TRBV12-4; j_call: TRBJ2-1; d_call: TRBD2; clone_size: -; cdr3_nt: TGTGCCAGCAGCCCCGGACTAGCGGGAGAGCAGTTCTTC; cdr3_aa: CASSPGLAGEQFF
v_call: TRBV9; j_call: TRBJ2-2; d_call: -; clone_size: -; cdr3_nt: TGTGCCAGCAGCGTGGAGCCCAGGGTCACCGGGGAGCTGTTTTTT; cdr3_aa: CASSVEPRVTGELFF
v_call: TRBV2; j_call: TRBJ2-7; d_call: TRBD1; clone_size: few; cdr3_nt: TGTGCCAGCAGTGAAAGACAGGGACCCTACGAGCAGTACTTC; cdr3_aa: CASSERQGPYEQYF
v_call: TRBV7-2; j_call: TRBJ1-2; d_call: TRBD1; clone_size: -; cdr3_nt: TGTGCCAGCAGCTCCCGGACCTTAGGACAGGGGGCAGGAGGCTACACCTTC; cdr3_aa: CASSSRTLGQGAGGYTF
v_call: TRBV18; j_call: TRBJ2-2; d_call: -; clone_size: -; cdr3_nt: TGTGCCAGCTCACCACCGGGAGGCCCTCATGATACCGGGGAGCTGTTTTTT; cdr3_aa: CASSPPGGPHDTGELFF
v_call: TRBV25-1; j_call: TRBJ1-6; d_call: -; clone_size: -; cdr3_nt: TGTGCCAGCAGTGTCGGGTGGGGGGGAGGTTCACCCCTCCACTTT; cdr3_aa: CASSVGWGGGSPLHF
v_call: TRBV7-2; j_call: TRBJ1-1; d_call: -; clone_size: -; cdr3_nt: TGTGCCAGCAGCTTATATCTGCGGACTGAAGCTTTCTTT; cdr3_aa: CASSLYLRTEAFF
v_call: TRBV27; j_call: TRBJ1-4; d_call: TRBD1; clone_size: -; cdr3_nt: TGTGCCAGCAGTCCCCGACAGGGGCCTTCAACTAATGAAAAACTGTTTTTT; cdr3_aa: CASSPRQGPSTNEKLFF
v_call: TRBV7-6; j_call: TRBJ2-7; d_call: TRBD2; clone_size: -; cdr3_nt: TGTGCCAGCAGCTTAGGAGCGGGGGACATCCCCTACGAGCAGTACTTC; cdr3_aa: CASSLGAGDIPYEQYF
v_call: TRBV24-1; j_call: TRBJ2-2; d_call: TRBD1; clone_size: once; cdr3_nt: TGTGCCACCAGTGACACCGGGACAGCGAATTTTGAGAACACCGGGGAGCTGTTTTTT; cdr3_aa: CATSDTGTANFENTGELFF
v_call: TRBV30; j_call: TRBJ1-1; d_call: -; clone_size: -; cdr3_nt: TGTGCCTGGAGTCCCCAAGGCCCTGAAGCTTTCTTT; cdr3_aa: CAWSPQGPEAFF
v_call: TRBV3-1/TRBV3-2; j_call: TRBJ2-1; d_call: -; clone_size: -; cdr3_nt: TGTGCCAGCAGCACGGAGATTAAGGCCAATGAGCAGTTCTTC; cdr3_aa: CASSTEIKANEQFF
v_call: TRBV28; j_call: TRBJ2-3; d_call: TRBD1; clone_size: -; cdr3_nt: TGTGCCAGCCCTCCCTCCGCCGGACAGGGGGATATGGGGGCCGACACAGATACGCAGTATTTT; cdr3_aa: CASPPSAGQGDMGADTDTQYF
v_call: TRBV19; j_call: TRBJ2-2; d_call: -; clone_size: -; cdr3_nt: TGTGCCAGTAGCTACAGGGAAGTCACCGGGGAGCTGTTTTTT; cdr3_aa: CASSYREVTGELFF
v_call: TRBV19; j_call: TRBJ1-5; d_call: -; clone_size: -; cdr3_nt: TGTGCCAGTAGGACCGTTAGCAATCAGCCCCAGCATTTT; cdr3_aa: CASRTVSNQPQHF
v_call: TRBV2; j_call: TRBJ2-5; d_call: -; clone_size: -; cdr3_nt: TGTGCCAGCAGCCTACCTTCCGGGACACCCCCGAGGGAGACCCAGTACTTC; cdr3_aa: CASSLPSGTPPRETQYF
v_call: TRBV6-5; j_call: TRBJ1-5; d_call: -; clone_size: -; cdr3_nt: TGTGCCAGCAGTTTCTTGACAGTCCCGCGCAATCAGCCCCAGCATTTT; cdr3_aa: CASSFLTVPRNQPQHF
v_call: TRBV4-2; j_call: TRBJ1-1; d_call: TRBD1; clone_size: -; cdr3_nt: TGTGCCAGCAGCCCCGACAGGGAGACTGAAGCTTTCTTT; cdr3_aa: CASSPDRETEAFF
v_call: TRBV28; j_call: TRBJ1-4; d_call: TRBD1; clone_size: -; cdr3_nt: TGTGCCAGCAGCCCAGGGGGGACAGGGGCTGGGGAAAAACTGTTTTTT; cdr3_aa: CASSPGGTGAGEKLFF
v_call: TRBV25-1; j_call: TRBJ2-7; d_call: TRBD1; clone_size: -; cdr3_nt: TGTGCCAGCAGTCCCTGGGGCAGGGGGTCTTACGAGCAGTACTTC; cdr3_aa: CASSPWGRGSYEQYF
v_call: TRBV6-2/TRBV6-3; j_call: TRBJ2-7; d_call: TRBD1; clone_size: -; cdr3_nt: TGTGCCAGCAGTTACTGGAACAGGGGGCCTTACGAGCAGTACTTC; cdr3_aa: CASSYWNRGPYEQYF
v_call: TRBV10-3; j_call: TRBJ1-3; d_call: -; clone_size: -; cdr3_nt: TGTGCCATCAGATCGGTCTCTGGAAACACCATATATTTT; cdr3_aa: CAIRSVSGNTIYF
v_call: TRBV19; j_call: TRBJ2-3; d_call: TRBD2; clone_size: -; cdr3_nt: TGTGCCAGTAGTGGGCTAGCGGGAGTGGGAGATACGCAGTATTTT; cdr3_aa: CASSGLAGVGDTQYF
v_call: TRBV28; j_call: TRBJ1-1; d_call: TRBD1; clone_size: once; cdr3_nt: TGTGCCAGCAGTTTTGAGGGGACAGGGACGAGGAACACTGAAGCTTTCTTT; cdr3_aa: CASSFEGTGTRNTEAFF
v_call: TRBV5-4; j_call: TRBJ2-6; d_call: TRBD1; clone_size: -; cdr3_nt: TGTGCCAGCAGCCTACCACAGGGGGCACGGCCCTCTGGGGCCAACGTCCTGACTTTC; cdr3_aa: CASSLPQGARPSGANVLTF